The rows below give T cell receptor beta chains drawn from one sample of a study of cytomegalovirus exposure and HLA in healthy donors. Assay: immunoSEQ multiplex PCR; the TCRdb copy retains only in-frame clones and omits some. The sample lists approximately 100,000 clones, 84% occurring once. The source material was PBMCs. The receptors derive from a woman aged 18 to 35 in good health and CMV-seronegative. The CDR3 runs from the conserved cysteine through the conserved F or W. D genes are given only for firm matches. Expanded clones get a size class; other rows say once, few or many, or leave the size out.

CDR3	DNA	D	size	J	V	length
CASSSYTGTSVSYEQYF	TGTGCCAGCAGCTCATACACCGGGACTAGCGTTTCGTACGAGCAGTACTTC	TRBD2	.	TRBJ2-7	TRBV11-2	17
CASSQGVAGSDSPLHF	TGCGCCAGCAGCCAAGGTGTCGCAGGGTCGGATTCACCCCTCCACTTT	.	.	TRBJ1-6	TRBV4-3	16
CASTPVAYNEQFF	TGCGCCAGCACCCCCGTAGCCTACAATGAGCAGTTCTTC	.	.	TRBJ2-1	TRBV5-1	13
CASSDEGSSISTDTQYF	TGTGCCAGCAGTGATGAGGGCAGTTCGATTAGCACAGATACGCAGTATTTT	.	.	TRBJ2-3	TRBV25-1	17
CASSLDLAGNEQFF	TGTGCCAGCAGCTTGGACCTAGCGGGCAATGAGCAGTTCTTC	TRBD2	.	TRBJ2-1	TRBV5-4	14
CASSPLGTGDTIYF	TGTGCCAGCAGCCCTCTGGGTACCGGGGACACCATATATTTT	.	.	TRBJ1-3	TRBV7-9	14
CASSHWTGRSSYNSPLHF	TGCGCCAGCAGCCATTGGACAGGGCGTAGCTCCTATAATTCACCCCTCCACTTT	TRBD1	.	TRBJ1-6	TRBV5-1	18
CASSQGKLAGGRQETQYF	TGCGCCAGCAGCCAAGGCAAGCTAGCGGGGGGCCGACAAGAGACCCAGTACTTC	TRBD2	once	TRBJ2-5	TRBV4-3	18
CASRRHRGQGTNYGYTF	TGTGCCAGCAGGCGCCACAGGGGGCAGGGGACTAACTATGGCTACACCTTC	TRBD1	.	TRBJ1-2	TRBV28	17
CASKTKGDMNTEAFF	TGTGCCAGCAAAACCAAGGGGGATATGAACACTGAAGCTTTCTTT	.	.	TRBJ1-1	TRBV6-1	15
CASRRQDLEYEQYF	TGTGCCAGCAGGAGACAGGACCTAGAGTACGAGCAGTACTTC	.	.	TRBJ2-7	TRBV5-8	14
CASSPRVDTEAFF	TGCGCCAGCAGCCCCAGGGTAGACACTGAAGCTTTCTTT	.	.	TRBJ1-1	TRBV5-1	13
CASSPVRMSSGNTIYF	TGTGCCAGCTCGCCCGTCCGTATGAGCTCTGGAAACACCATATATTTT	.	once	TRBJ1-3	TRBV18	16
CASSLYAGGFRSGANVLTF	TGTGCCAGCAGTTTATATGCGGGGGGGTTCCGCTCTGGGGCCAACGTCCTGACTTTC	TRBD2	few	TRBJ2-6	TRBV27	19
CSSSKIAGGPNEQFF	TGTTCCAGCAGCAAGATAGCGGGAGGGCCCAATGAGCAGTTCTTC	TRBD2	few	TRBJ2-1	TRBV7-9	15
CASSLRGGQWDEQFF	TGTGCCAGCAGCCTGAGGGGGGGTCAGTGGGATGAGCAGTTCTTC	.	.	TRBJ2-1	TRBV5-6	15
CASSLVGRWGNTEAFF	TGTGCCAGCAGCTTAGTGGGGAGGTGGGGGAACACTGAAGCTTTCTTT	.	.	TRBJ1-1	TRBV7-8	16
CASRTGGGNTEAFF	TGTGCCAGCCGGACAGGGGGTGGGAACACTGAAGCTTTCTTT	TRBD1	.	TRBJ1-1	TRBV19	14
CASSPGNEQFF	TGCGCCAGCAGCCCGGGCAATGAGCAGTTCTTC	.	.	TRBJ2-1	TRBV5-1	11
CASSIDRGNEQFF	TGTGCCAGTAGTATTGATAGGGGCAATGAGCAGTTCTTC	.	.	TRBJ2-1	TRBV19	13
CASSLSHPTAYEQYF	TGTGCCAGCAGTTTATCTCACCCTACCGCCTACGAGCAGTACTTC	.	.	TRBJ2-7	TRBV27	15
CASRGRSSYNEQFF	TGTGCCAGCCGGGGGAGAAGCTCCTACAATGAGCAGTTCTTC	.	.	TRBJ2-1	TRBV6-5	14
CASSSRAGQPQHF	TGTGCCAGCAGTTCCAGGGCAGGTCAGCCCCAGCATTTT	.	.	TRBJ1-5	TRBV6-5	13
CASSETSATYEQYF	TGCGCCAGCAGCGAGACTAGTGCGACCTACGAGCAGTACTTC	.	.	TRBJ2-7	TRBV4-1	14
CASSPRQGVDYEQYF	TGTGCCAGCAGCCCCCGACAGGGGGTTGACTACGAGCAGTACTTC	TRBD1	once	TRBJ2-7	TRBV9	15